The present entry profiles one T cell receptor (beta chain) with its context. Its antigen is not known. From the 5' RACE reads, TCRdb lists one entry per CDR3 protein and no DNA. This repertoire includes 400,000 to 550,000 distinct CDR3 sequences. The sample is drawn from a study of T cells expressing NK-cell markers. Findings and caveats of the study: It remained uncertain whether the expanded NKG2C+ T cell clones were specific for HCMV antigens.

CDR3 length equals 14 residues. Germline V gene sequence: CDR1 LNHDA, CDR2 SQIVND (reference sequence). The chain joins TRBV19 to TRBJ2-7; there is no DNA to check the TCRdb D call of TRBD2. This TCR was sampled from a woman aged 18 to 69 in good health. Sequenced: blood T cells: a sorted CD56 or NKG2C T cell subset, CD4+ or CD8+ T cells, or bulk PBMC T cells (not recorded which). CDR3 residues: CASSISGRPYEQYF.